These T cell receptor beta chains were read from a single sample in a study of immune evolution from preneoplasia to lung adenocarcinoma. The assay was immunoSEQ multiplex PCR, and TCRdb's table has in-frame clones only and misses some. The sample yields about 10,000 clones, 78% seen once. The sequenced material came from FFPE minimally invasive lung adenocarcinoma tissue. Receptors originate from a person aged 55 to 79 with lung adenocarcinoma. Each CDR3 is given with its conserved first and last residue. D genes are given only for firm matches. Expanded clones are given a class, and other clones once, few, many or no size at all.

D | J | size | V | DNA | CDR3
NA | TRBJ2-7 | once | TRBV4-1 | TGCGCCAGCAGCCAAACTTTAAACGCCCGACGTCCCTACGAGCAGTACTTC | CASSQTLNARRPYEQYF
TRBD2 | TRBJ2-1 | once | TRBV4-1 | TGCGCCAGCAGCCAAGATGTCAGCGGGGACAATGAGCAGTTCTTC | CASSQDVSGDNEQFF
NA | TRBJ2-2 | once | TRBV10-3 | TGTGCCATCAGTGAGTCGGGACAGAACACCGGGGAGCTGTTTTTT | CAISESGQNTGELFF
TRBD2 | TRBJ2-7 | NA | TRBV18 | TGTGCCAGCTCACCCGCAGGGGCCGGGACTAGCGGGTACGAGCAGTACTTC | CASSPAGAGTSGYEQYF
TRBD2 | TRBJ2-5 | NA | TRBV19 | TGTGCCAGTAGTACGGGACTAGCGGGACCCGAACGGGAGACCCAGTACTTC | CASSTGLAGPERETQYF
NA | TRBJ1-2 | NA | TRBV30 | TGTGCCTGGAGTGAAAGCCTGATAGCTAACTATGGCTACACCTTC | CAWSESLIANYGYTF
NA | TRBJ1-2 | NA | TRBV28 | TGTGCCAGCAGTTTATTCCGAGGGGGGCATGGCTACACCTTC | CASSLFRGGHGYTF
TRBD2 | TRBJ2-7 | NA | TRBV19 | TGTGCCAGCTCGCAAACTAGCGGGCCTTTTTTAGACGAGCAGTACTTC | CASSQTSGPFLDEQYF
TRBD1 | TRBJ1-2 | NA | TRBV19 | TGTGCCAGTAGTTCTCCCGGGACAGGGGGCGCGGATGGCTACACCTTC | CASSSPGTGGADGYTF
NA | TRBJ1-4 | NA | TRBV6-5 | TGTGCCAGCAGAAGGACAGTGAGTAATGAAAAACTGTTTTTT | CASRRTVSNEKLFF
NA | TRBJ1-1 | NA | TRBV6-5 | TGTGCCAGCAGTTTCTCCAGGGTGAACACTGAAGCTTTCTTT | CASSFSRVNTEAFF
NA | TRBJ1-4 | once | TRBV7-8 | TGTGCCAGCAGCTTATTCTTAGAGCTCTCCAGTAATGAAAAACTGTTTTTT | CASSLFLELSSNEKLFF
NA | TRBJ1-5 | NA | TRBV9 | TGTGCCAGCAGCTTGGGAGTTAATCAGCCCCAGCATTTT | CASSLGVNQPQHF
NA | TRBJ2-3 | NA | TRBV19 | TGTGCCAGTAGTATAGATGCCCGGGGTGGGAGAGATACGCAGTATTTT | CASSIDARGGRDTQYF
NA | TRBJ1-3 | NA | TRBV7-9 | TGTGCCAGCAGCCCCGGGTCCCTGGGAGGAAACACCATATATTTT | CASSPGSLGGNTIYF
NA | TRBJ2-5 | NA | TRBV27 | TGTGCCAGCAGTTCGGGGGCAGGAAAAGAGACCCAGTACTTC | CASSSGAGKETQYF
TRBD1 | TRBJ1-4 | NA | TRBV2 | TGTGCCAGCAGTGACAGGGGGCCTCCTGAAAAACTGTTTTTT | CASSDRGPPEKLFF
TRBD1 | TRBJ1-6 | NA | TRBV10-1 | TGCGCCAGCAGCGGACAGGGGGATTCACCCCTCCACTTT | CASSGQGDSPLHF
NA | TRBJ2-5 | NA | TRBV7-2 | TGTGCCAGCAGCTTATCGGGGGGCCTCGGGCAAGAGACCCAGTACTTC | CASSLSGGLGQETQYF
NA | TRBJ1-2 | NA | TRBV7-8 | TGTGCCAGCAGCCGAAACAATGGATATGGCTACACCTTC | CASSRNNGYGYTF
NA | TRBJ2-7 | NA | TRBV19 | TGTGCCAGTAGTATGGGACCATCCTCTACCGAGCAGTACTTC | CASSMGPSSTEQYF
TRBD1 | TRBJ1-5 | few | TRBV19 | TGTGCCAGTAGTATATCCCCCAGGACAGGAGATAGCAATCAGCCCCAGCATTTT | CASSISPRTGDSNQPQHF
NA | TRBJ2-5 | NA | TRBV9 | TGTGCCAGCAGCGAGGGAGTTAATGTTGGAGAGACCCAGTACTTC | CASSEGVNVGETQYF
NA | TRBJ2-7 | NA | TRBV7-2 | TGTGCCAGCAGCTTAGAACGGGGGTCCTACGAGCAGTACTTC | CASSLERGSYEQYF
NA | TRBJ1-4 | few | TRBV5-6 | TGTGCCAGCAGCTTGGGATGGGATTCCAATGAAAAACTGTTTTTT | CASSLGWDSNEKLFF
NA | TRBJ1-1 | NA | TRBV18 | TGTGCCAGCCAACGAAGGGCGGGCGCAGGGAACACTGAAGCTTTCTTT | CASQRRAGAGNTEAFF
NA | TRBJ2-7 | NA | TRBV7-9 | TGTGCCAGCAGCATTTACGTCAACGAGCAGTACTTC | CASSIYVNEQYF
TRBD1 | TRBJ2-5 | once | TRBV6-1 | TGTGCCAGCAGTGGGGGACAGGGGCGGGAGACCCAGTACTTC | CASSGGQGRETQYF
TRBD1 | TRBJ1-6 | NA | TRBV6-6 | TGTGCCAGCAGGGATAGACAGGGCGGAAATAATTCACCCCTCCACTTT | CASRDRQGGNNSPLHF
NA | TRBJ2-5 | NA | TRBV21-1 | TGTGCCAGCAGGGGCGGGCCCGCGATGGTCCAGACCCAGTACTTC | CASRGGPAMVQTQYF
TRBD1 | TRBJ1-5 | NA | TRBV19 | TGTGCCAGTCGAGGGACAGGGATCTGGCAGCCCCAGCATTTT | CASRGTGIWQPQHF
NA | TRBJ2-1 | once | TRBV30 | TGTGCCTGGAACGGGGGCGGTGACGATGAGCAGTTCTTC | CAWNGGGDDEQFF
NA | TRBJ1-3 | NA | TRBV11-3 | TGTGCCAGCAGCTTAACCGGGGTCGGAAACACCATATATTTT | CASSLTGVGNTIYF
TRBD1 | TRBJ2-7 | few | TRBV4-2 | TGTGCCAGCAGCCGGACAGGCCACGAGCAGTACTTC | CASSRTGHEQYF
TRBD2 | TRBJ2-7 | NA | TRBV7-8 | TGTGCCAGCAGCTTAGAATCGGGAGGTTCCGAGCAGTACTTC | CASSLESGGSEQYF
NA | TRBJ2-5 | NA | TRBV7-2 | TGTGCCAGCAGCCTCCAAGAGACCCAGTACTTC | CASSLQETQYF
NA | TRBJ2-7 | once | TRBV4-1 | TGCGCCAGCAGCCAAGATGAGTGGGGGAGGCAGTACTTC | CASSQDEWGRQYF
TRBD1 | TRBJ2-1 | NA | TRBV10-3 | TGTGCCATCAGTCCGGGACAGGGAATATATGAGCAGTTCTTC | CAISPGQGIYEQFF
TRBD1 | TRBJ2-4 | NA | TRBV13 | TGTGCCAGCAGCTCTCCGGGACAGGGGGCCTCCAAAAACATTCAGTACTTC | CASSSPGQGASKNIQYF
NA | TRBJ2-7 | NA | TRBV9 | TGTGCCAGCAGCCCGCACGGCCGCTCCTACGAGCAGTACTTC | CASSPHGRSYEQYF
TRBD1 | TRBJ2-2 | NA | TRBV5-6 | TGTGCCAGCAGAATAGACAGGGGGTTCGACACCGGGGAGCTGTTTTTT | CASRIDRGFDTGELFF
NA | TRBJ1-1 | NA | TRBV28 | TGTGCCAGCAGTTTCTTCTCCGTCCGGGTGAACACTGAAGCTTTCTTT | CASSFFSVRVNTEAFF
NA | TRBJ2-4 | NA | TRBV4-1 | TGCGCCAGCAGCCAAGAACGGAGGGGCGGACGTCTACTAGCCAAAAACATTCAGTACTTC | CASSQERRGGRLLAKNIQYF
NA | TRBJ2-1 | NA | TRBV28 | TGTGCCAGCAGTACCGCGGGTAGTGGGCCTGGGAATGAGCAGTTCTTC | CASSTAGSGPGNEQFF
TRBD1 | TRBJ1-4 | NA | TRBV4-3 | TGCGCCAGCAGCCAAGATGGTCGGACAGGGGAAAAACTGTTTTTT | CASSQDGRTGEKLFF
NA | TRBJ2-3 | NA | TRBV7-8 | TGTGCCAGCAGCCTGGTAGTGGATACGCAGTATTTT | CASSLVVDTQYF
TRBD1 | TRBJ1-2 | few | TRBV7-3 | TGTGCCAGCAGCTTAGGGGACAGGGCTGGAGGCTACACCTTC | CASSLGDRAGGYTF
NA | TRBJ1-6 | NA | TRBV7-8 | TGTGCCAGCAGCCCCTACAGGGTCGGGTCCTATAATTCACCCCTCCACTTT | CASSPYRVGSYNSPLHF
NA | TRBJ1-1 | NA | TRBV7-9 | TGTGCCAGCAGCTTAGTTGACACTGAAGCTTTCTTT | CASSLVDTEAFF
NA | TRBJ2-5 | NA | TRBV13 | TGTGCCAGCAGCCCCAGGGTACGCGAGACCCAGTACTTC | CASSPRVRETQYF
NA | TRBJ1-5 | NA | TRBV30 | TGTGCCTGGAGTGACGGGATGGGCAATCAGCCCCAGCATTTT | CAWSDGMGNQPQHF
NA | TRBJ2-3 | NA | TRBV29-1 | TGCAGCGTTGAGCTGGGGGGTATCACAGATACGCAGTATTTT | CSVELGGITDTQYF
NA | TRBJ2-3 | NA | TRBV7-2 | TGTGCCAGCACCAGGGGGGGAGGAATCACAGATACGCAGTATTTT | CASTRGGGITDTQYF